This T cell receptor beta chain was identified during a study of early T cells in non-severe SARS-CoV-2 infection (dated by TCRdb to the early 2020s). Broadly, across the study: Because TCR sequencing relied on bulk RNA taken from unsorted whole blood, pairing of alpha and beta chains was not possible. The research as a whole found: VDJdb matching was skewed toward anti-spike CD8 responses and likely underestimated virus-specific expansions by missing private and CD4 specificities.

Set within a cohort of healthcare workers in London, UK, this nested case-control study involved weekly PCR testing of nasopharyngeal swabs along with blood sampling. Healthcare workers were recruited during the week of the UK lockdown, between 23 and 31 March 2020, and followed weekly for up to about 15 weeks. The CDR3 goes from the cysteine to the phenylalanine over 17 residues. Only the CDR3 portion is preserved as DNA: 51 bases, with reading frame beginning at the first base. The junction carries 25 bases between V and J, which are trimmed by 4 bases and 6 bases respectively. The germline V gene (reference sequence) sets CDR1 to SGHNT and CDR2 to YYREEE. This clonotype was seen more than once but under ten times. Its specific antigen is unknown. Base quality data are lacking; no much larger clone is found one base away. The library was generated by 5' RACE. The run used a NextSeq 500. To correct for sequencing error and PCR bias, the TCR library protocol tagged individual cDNA molecules with unique molecular identifiers. Both TCR alpha and beta chains were sequenced, and tight co-correlation was observed between alpha and beta sequence abundances in each sample. From the authors' description of their analysis: V gene, J gene and CDR3 annotation of TCR sequences was performed with Decombinator V4. Expanded TCRs were defined as changing significantly between any two time points under a Poisson model with p below 0.0001. TCR abundances were normalised to the total number of TCRs sequenced per sample and expressed as counts per million. TRAV1-2 paired with TRAJ12, TRAJ20 or TRAJ33 defined MAIT TCRs, while TRAV10 paired with TRAJ18 defined iNKT TCRs. A search of VDJdb, accessed on 1 November 2021, was run for TCRs annotated to CMV, EBV and SARS-CoV-2, with TCRs annotated for multiple antigens excluded. Clones were called with MiXCR by TCRdb after fastp trimmed the public reads at Q25, and only in-frame beta chains were retained. Each CDR3 protein appears once, grouped with its most common genes and DNA. The V and J calls here are based on TCRdb, not the publication. The sample yields 98,000 or so distinct CDR3 sequences; 12% were counted once. The ten biggest clones cover 3.5% to 5% of the sample.

This chain is built from TRBV5-4 and TRBJ1-2; TRBD1 is possibly the D segment (5 matching bases). The clonotype comes from an adult who was a healthcare worker with PCR-confirmed SARS-CoV-2 infection or an uninfected control (not recorded which). The sequences come from whole blood, collected at baseline. The CDR3 corresponds to CASSIGAKVHPPDGYTF. The sequenced DNA: TGTGCCAGCAGCATCGGGGCCAAGGTGCACCCACCGGATGGCTACACCTTC.